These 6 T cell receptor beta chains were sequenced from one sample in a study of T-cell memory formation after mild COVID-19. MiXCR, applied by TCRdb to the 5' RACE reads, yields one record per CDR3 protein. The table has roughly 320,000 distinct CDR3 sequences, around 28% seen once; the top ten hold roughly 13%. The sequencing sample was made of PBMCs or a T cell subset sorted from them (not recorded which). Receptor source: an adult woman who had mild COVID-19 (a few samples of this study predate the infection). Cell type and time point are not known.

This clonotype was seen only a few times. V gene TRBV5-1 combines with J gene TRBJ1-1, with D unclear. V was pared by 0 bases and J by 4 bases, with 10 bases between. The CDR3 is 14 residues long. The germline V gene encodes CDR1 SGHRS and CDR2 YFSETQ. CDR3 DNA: TGCGCCAGCAGCTTGGGGCAGGACTTCACTGAAGCTTTCTTT. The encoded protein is CASSLGQDFTEAFF.

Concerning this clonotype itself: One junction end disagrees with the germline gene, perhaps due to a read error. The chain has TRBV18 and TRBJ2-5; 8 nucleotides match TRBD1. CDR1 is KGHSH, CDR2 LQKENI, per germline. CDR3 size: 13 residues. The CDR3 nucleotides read TGTGCCAGCTCCCGGGGGACAGGAGCTACTATCGACTTC. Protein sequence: CASSRGTGATIDF.

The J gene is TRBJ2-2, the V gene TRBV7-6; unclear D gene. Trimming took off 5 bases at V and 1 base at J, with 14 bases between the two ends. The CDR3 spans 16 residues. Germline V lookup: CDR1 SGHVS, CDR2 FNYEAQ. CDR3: CASSPEPDGNTGELFF. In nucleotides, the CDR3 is TGTGCCAGCAGCCCCGAGCCTGACGGGAACACCGGGGAGCTGTTTTTT.

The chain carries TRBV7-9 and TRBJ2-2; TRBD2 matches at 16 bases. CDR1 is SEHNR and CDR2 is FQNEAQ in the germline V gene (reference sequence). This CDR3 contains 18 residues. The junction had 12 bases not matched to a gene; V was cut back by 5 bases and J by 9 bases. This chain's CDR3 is CASSPPGTSGRALRELFF. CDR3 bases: TGTGCCAGCAGCCCCCCCGGGACTAGCGGGAGGGCCCTCCGGGAGCTGTTTTTT.

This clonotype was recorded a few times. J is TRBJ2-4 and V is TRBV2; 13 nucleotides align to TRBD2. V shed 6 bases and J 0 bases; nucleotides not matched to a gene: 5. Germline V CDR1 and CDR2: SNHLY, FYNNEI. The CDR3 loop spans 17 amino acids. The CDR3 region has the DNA TGTGCCAGCAGGGGACTAGCGGGGTCACTAGCCAAAAACATTCAGTACTTC. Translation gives CASRGLAGSLAKNIQYF.

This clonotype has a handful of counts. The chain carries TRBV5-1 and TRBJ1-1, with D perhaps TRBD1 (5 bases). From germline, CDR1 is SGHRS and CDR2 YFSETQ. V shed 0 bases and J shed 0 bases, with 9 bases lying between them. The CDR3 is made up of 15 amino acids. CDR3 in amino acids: CASSLAGILNTEAFF. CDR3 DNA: TGCGCCAGCAGCTTGGCAGGGATCCTGAACACTGAAGCTTTCTTT. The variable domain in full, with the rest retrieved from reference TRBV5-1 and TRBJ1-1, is KAGVTQTPRYLIKTRGQQVTLSCSPISGHRSVSWYQQTPGQGLQFLFEYFSETQRNKGNFPGRFSGRQFSNSRSEMNVSTLELGDSALYLCASSLAGILNTEAFFGQGTRLTVV.